Below, 3 T cell receptor beta chains from the same sample are listed, as sequenced in a study of blood T cells in healthy people across ages. For the second PCR, which ran for roughly 7 to 11 cycles, a sample-barcoded 5' primer and a J-beta primer mix were used. TCRdb itself ran the 5' RACE reads through MiXCR, one entry per CDR3 protein. The data show about 1.5 million distinct CDR3 sequences, roughly two fifths seen once. The sequenced sample was blood. These receptor sequences come from a woman aged 18 to 35 in good health.

The V and J genes are TRBV20-1 and TRBJ1-6; D is possibly TRBD1 (6 bases). From germline, CDR1 is DFQATT and CDR2 SNEGSKA (reference sequence). The CDR3 extends over 12 amino acids. V shed 3 bases and J shed 13 bases, with 13 bases lying between them. DNA for the CDR3: TGCAGTGCTAGGAGTCAGGGGATCCCCCTCCACTTT. Amino acids: CSARSQGIPLHF.

The sample holds a few counts of this clonotype. The chain has TRBV20-1 and TRBJ2-5, with D uncertain. V lost 6 bases and J 2 bases, leaving 19 bases between the germline ends. The germline CDR1 and CDR2 sequences are DFQATT and SNEGSKA (reference sequence). The CDR3 loop spans 15 amino acids. The CDR3 DNA is TGCAGTGCCGACCGCCCCACTAACGAACAAGAGACCCAGTACTTC. It encodes CSADRPTNEQETQYF.

This clonotype was observed a few times. The chain combines TRBV29-1 with TRBJ2-2; TRBD1 is a possible D gene (5 bases). The CDR3 has 11 residues. CDR1 and CDR2 from the germline V gene are SQVTM and ANQGSEA. Trimming left V 7 bases short and J 6 bases short, with 9 bases between. The CDR3 DNA is TGCAGCGCAGGGCGGTCCGGGGAGCTGTTTTTT. This gives the protein CSAGRSGELFF.